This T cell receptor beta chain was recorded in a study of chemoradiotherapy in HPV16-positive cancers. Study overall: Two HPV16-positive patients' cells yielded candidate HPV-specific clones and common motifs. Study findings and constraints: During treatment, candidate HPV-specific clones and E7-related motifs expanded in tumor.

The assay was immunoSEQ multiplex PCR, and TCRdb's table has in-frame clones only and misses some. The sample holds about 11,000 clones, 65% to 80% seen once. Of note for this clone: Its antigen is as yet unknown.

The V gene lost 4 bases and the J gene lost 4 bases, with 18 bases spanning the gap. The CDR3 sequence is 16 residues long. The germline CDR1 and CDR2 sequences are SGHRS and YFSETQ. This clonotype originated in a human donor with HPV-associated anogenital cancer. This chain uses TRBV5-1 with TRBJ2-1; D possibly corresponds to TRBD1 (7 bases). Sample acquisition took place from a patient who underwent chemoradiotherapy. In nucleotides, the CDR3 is TGCGCCAGCAGCCCGGGCGACAGGGCGGGATACAATGAGCAGTTCTTC. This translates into CASSPGDRAGYNEQFF.